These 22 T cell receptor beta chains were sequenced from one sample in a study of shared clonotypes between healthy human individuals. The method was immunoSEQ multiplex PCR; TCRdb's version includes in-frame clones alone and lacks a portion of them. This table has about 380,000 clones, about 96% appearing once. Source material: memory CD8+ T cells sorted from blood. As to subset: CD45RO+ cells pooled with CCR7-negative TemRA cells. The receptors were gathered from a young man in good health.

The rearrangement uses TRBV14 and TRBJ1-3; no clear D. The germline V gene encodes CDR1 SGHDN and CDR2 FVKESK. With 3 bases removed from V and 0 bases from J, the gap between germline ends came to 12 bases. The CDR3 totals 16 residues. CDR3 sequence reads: CASSHSQRLSGNTIYF. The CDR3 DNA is TGTGCCAGCAGCCACTCACAGCGTCTCTCTGGAAACACCATATATTTT.

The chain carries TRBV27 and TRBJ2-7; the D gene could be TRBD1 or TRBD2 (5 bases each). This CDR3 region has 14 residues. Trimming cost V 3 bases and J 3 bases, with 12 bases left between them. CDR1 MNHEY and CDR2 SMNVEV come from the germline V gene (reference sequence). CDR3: CASSFPGRLYEQYF. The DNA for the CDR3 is TGTGCCAGCAGTTTCCCGGGACGTCTCTACGAGCAGTACTTC.

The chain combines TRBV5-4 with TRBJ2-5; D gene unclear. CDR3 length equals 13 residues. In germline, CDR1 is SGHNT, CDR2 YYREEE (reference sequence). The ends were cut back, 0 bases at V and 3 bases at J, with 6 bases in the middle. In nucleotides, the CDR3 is TGTGCCAGCAGCTTGGACTTAGAAGAGACCCAGTACTTC. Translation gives CASSLDLEETQYF. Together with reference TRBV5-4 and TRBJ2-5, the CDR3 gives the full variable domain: ETGVTQSPTHLIKTRGQQVTLRCSSQSGHNTVSWYQQALGQGPQFIFQYYREEENGRGNFPPRFSGLQFPNYSSELNVNALELDDSALYLCASSLDLEETQYFGPGTRLLVL.

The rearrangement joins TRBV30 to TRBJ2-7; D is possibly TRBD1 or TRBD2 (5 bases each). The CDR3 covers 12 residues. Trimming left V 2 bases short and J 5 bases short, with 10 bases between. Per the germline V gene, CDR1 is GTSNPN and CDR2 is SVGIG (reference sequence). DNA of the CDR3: TGTGCCTGGAGTCGAGGGGACCACGAGCAGTACTTC. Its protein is CAWSRGDHEQYF.

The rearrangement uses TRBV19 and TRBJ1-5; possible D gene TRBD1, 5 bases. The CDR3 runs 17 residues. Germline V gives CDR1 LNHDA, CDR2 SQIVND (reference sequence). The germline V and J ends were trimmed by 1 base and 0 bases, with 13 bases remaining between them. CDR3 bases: TGTGCCAGTAGTATAGGATTTAGGGGAACTAGCAATCAGCCCCAGCATTTT. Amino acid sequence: CASSIGFRGTSNQPQHF.

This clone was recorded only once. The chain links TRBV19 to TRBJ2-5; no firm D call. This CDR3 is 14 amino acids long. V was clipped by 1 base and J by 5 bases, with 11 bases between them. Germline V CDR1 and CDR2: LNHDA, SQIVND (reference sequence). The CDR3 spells CASSIVLRGETQYF. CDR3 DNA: TGTGCCAGTAGTATAGTACTGCGTGGGGAGACCCAGTACTTC.

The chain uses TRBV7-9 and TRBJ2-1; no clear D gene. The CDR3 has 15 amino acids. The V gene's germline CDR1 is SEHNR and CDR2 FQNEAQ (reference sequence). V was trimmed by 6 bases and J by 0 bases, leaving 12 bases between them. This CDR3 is CASRYTPSSYNEQFF. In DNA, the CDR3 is TGTGCCAGCAGATATACCCCGAGCTCCTACAATGAGCAGTTCTTC.

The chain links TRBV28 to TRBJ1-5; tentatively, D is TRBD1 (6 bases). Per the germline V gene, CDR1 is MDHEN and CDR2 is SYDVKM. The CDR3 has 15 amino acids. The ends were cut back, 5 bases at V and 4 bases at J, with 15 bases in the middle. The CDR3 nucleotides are TGTGCCAGCAGTCATAGGGGGAGGGGGAATCAGCCCCAGCATTTT. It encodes CASSHRGRGNQPQHF.

The CDR3 sequence is CASSVEGNSYNEQFF. The CDR3, as DNA: TGTGCCAGCAGCGTAGAGGGGAATTCCTACAATGAGCAGTTCTTC. This sequence joins TRBV9 and TRBJ2-1; a possible D gene is TRBD1 (5 bases). Trimming left V 0 bases short and J 1 base short, with 8 bases between. The germline CDR1 and CDR2 sequences are SGDLS and YYNGEE. This CDR3 comprises 15 residues.

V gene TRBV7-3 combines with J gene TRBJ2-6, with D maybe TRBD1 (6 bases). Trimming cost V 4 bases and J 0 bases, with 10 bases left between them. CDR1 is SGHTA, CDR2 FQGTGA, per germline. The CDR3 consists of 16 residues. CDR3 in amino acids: CASSSPTGSGANVLTF. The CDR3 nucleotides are TGTGCCAGCAGCTCACCGACAGGCTCTGGGGCCAACGTCCTGACTTTC.

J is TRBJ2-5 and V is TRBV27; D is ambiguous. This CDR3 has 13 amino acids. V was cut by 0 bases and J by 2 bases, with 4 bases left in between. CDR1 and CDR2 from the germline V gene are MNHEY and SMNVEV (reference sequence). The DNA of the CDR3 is TGTGCCAGCAGTTTATCCGTTCAAGAGACCCAGTACTTC. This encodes CASSLSVQETQYF.

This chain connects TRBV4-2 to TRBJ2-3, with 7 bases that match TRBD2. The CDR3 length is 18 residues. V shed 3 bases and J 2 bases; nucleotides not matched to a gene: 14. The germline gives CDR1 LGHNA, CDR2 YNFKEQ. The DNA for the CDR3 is TGTGCCAGCAGCCAGACACCGGGACTACCCACAGCCACAGATACGCAGTATTTT. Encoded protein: CASSQTPGLPTATDTQYF.

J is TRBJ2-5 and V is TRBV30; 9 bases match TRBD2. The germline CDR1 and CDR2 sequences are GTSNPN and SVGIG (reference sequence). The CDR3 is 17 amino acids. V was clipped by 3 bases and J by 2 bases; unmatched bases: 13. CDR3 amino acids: CAWRPFSSGSWQETQYF. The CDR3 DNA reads TGTGCCTGGAGACCATTCAGTAGCGGGAGTTGGCAAGAGACCCAGTACTTC.

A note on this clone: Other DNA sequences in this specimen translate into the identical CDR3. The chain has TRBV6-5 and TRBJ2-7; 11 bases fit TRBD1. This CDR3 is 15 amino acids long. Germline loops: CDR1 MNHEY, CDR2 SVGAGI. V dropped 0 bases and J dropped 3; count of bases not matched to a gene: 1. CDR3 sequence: CASSYSGTGGYEQYF. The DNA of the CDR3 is TGTGCCAGCAGTTACTCAGGGACAGGGGGCTACGAGCAGTACTTC.

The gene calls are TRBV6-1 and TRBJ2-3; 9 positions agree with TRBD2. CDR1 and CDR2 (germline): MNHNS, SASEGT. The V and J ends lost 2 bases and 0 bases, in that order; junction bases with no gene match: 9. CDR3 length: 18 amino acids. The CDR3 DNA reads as TGTGCCAGCAGTGAATTCCTTAGAAGCGGGAGGAGCACAGATACGCAGTATTTT. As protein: CASSEFLRSGRSTDTQYF.

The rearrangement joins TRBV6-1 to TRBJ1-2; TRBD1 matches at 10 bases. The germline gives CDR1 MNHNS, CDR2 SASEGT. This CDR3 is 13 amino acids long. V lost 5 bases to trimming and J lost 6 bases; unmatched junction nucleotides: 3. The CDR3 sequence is CASSQDRGDGYTF. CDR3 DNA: TGTGCCAGCAGTCAGGACAGGGGGGATGGCTACACCTTC.

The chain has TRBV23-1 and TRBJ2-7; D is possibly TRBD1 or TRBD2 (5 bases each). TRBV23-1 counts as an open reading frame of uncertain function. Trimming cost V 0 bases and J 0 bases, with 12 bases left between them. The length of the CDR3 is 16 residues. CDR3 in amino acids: CASSQSSGPDSYEQYF. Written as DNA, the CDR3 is TGCGCCAGCAGTCAATCCTCGGGACCAGACTCCTACGAGCAGTACTTC.

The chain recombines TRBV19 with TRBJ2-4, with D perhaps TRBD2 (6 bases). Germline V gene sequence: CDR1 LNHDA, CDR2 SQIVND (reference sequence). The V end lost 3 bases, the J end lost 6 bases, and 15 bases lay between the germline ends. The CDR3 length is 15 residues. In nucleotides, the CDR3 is TGTGCCAGTAGTATCCCGACTAGAGTGGGAAACATTCAGTACTTC. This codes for CASSIPTRVGNIQYF.

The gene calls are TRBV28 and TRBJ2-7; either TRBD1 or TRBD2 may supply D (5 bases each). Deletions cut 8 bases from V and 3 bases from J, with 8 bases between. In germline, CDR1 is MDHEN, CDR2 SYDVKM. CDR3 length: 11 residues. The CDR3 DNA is TGTGCCAGCGGGGACGGCTACGAGCAGTACTTC. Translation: CASGDGYEQYF.

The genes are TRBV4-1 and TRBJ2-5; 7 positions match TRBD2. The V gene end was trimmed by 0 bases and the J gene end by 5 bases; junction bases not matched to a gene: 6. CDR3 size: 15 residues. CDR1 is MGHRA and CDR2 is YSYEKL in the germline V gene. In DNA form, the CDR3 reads TGCGCCAGCAGCCAAGATCCTAGCGGAGGGGAGACCCAGTACTTC. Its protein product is CASSQDPSGGETQYF.

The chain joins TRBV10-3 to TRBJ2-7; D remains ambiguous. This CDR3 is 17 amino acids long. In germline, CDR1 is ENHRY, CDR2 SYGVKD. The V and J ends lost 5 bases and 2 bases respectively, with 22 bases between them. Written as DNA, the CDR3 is TGTGCCATCAGTAAGACCGAGACAAACGCTCTCACCTACGAGCAGTACTTC. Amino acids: CAISKTETNALTYEQYF.

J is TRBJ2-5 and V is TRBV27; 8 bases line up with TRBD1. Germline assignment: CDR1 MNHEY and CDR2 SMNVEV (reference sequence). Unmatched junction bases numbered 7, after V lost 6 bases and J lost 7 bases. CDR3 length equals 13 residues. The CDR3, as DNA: TGTGCCAGCAGCCCCGGGACAGGCTTGACCCAGTACTTC. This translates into CASSPGTGLTQYF.